These T cell receptor beta chains were read from a single sample in a study of blood T cell repertoires in COVID-19. The data were produced by immunoSEQ multiplex PCR, yet TCRdb's version contains in-frame clones alone and is incomplete. The sample has 250,000 to 300,000 clones; 75% to 90% are singletons. The source material was PBMCs or T cells enriched from blood (not recorded which). All receptors come from a woman aged 40 to 50 who had recovered from COVID-19. Each CDR3 is given with its conserved first and last residue. The order of the fields is CDR3 protein, CDR3 DNA, V gene, clone size, J gene, D gene. D genes are given only for firm matches. Clone size is stated in some rows and not others, as once, few, many or a class when expanded.

CDR3 protein: CASSPSGSGADTQYF; CDR3 DNA: TGTGCCAGCAGCCCCTCAGGGTCGGGAGCAGATACGCAGTATTTT; V gene: TRBV4-2; clone size: once; J gene: TRBJ2-3; D gene: .
CDR3 protein: CASSEIGGDTEAFF; CDR3 DNA: TGTGCCAGCAGTGAAATAGGAGGGGACACTGAAGCTTTCTTT; V gene: TRBV6-1; clone size: .; J gene: TRBJ1-1; D gene: .
CDR3 protein: CASSYSVLSSYNEQFF; CDR3 DNA: TGTGCCAGCAGTTACTCGGTTCTGAGCTCCTACAATGAGCAGTTCTTC; V gene: TRBV6-2/TRBV6-3; clone size: few; J gene: TRBJ2-1; D gene: .
CDR3 protein: CASSLVSTGNTEAFF; CDR3 DNA: TGTGCCAGCAGCTTAGTCTCGACAGGGAACACTGAAGCTTTCTTT; V gene: TRBV7-9; clone size: .; J gene: TRBJ1-1; D gene: .
CDR3 protein: CASSQGAPGATNEKLFF; CDR3 DNA: TGTGCCAGCTCACAGGGGGCACCCGGGGCAACTAATGAAAAACTGTTTTTT; V gene: TRBV18; clone size: .; J gene: TRBJ1-4; D gene: TRBD1
CDR3 protein: CASSPGLAVGDEQYF; CDR3 DNA: TGTGCCAGCTCACCCGGACTAGCGGTAGGAGACGAGCAGTACTTC; V gene: TRBV18; clone size: .; J gene: TRBJ2-7; D gene: TRBD2
CDR3 protein: CASSPHLRISGSSYNEQFF; CDR3 DNA: TGTGCCAGCAGTCCCCATCTTCGTATTAGCGGGAGCTCCTACAATGAGCAGTTCTTC; V gene: TRBV27; clone size: .; J gene: TRBJ2-1; D gene: TRBD2
CDR3 protein: CASTSTGGEAETQYF; CDR3 DNA: TGCGCCAGCACCTCGACAGGAGGTGAAGCGGAGACCCAGTACTTC; V gene: TRBV10-1; clone size: .; J gene: TRBJ2-5; D gene: .
CDR3 protein: CAIRGTGTEETQYF; CDR3 DNA: TGTGCCATCAGGGGGACAGGGACCGAGGAGACCCAGTACTTC; V gene: TRBV10-3; clone size: .; J gene: TRBJ2-5; D gene: TRBD1
CDR3 protein: CASSSSRGSATDTQYF; CDR3 DNA: TGTGCCAGCAGTTCCTCCCGCGGGAGCGCCACAGATACGCAGTATTTT; V gene: TRBV27; clone size: .; J gene: TRBJ2-3; D gene: TRBD2
CDR3 protein: CASSESVGGGYTF; CDR3 DNA: TGTGCCAGCAGTGAAAGTGTGGGGGGTGGCTACACCTTC; V gene: TRBV2; clone size: .; J gene: TRBJ1-2; D gene: .
CDR3 protein: CASSGTASSNQPQHF; CDR3 DNA: TGTGCCAGCAGCGGGACAGCCTCGAGCAATCAGCCCCAGCATTTT; V gene: TRBV6-5; clone size: .; J gene: TRBJ1-5; D gene: TRBD1
CDR3 protein: CASRAGGGPATNEKLFF; CDR3 DNA: TGTGCCAGCAGAGCCGGTGGAGGACCTGCAACTAATGAAAAACTGTTTTTT; V gene: TRBV7-9; clone size: .; J gene: TRBJ1-4; D gene: .
CDR3 protein: CASTTGHQQETQYF; CDR3 DNA: TGTGCCAGCACGACAGGTCATCAACAAGAGACCCAGTACTTC; V gene: TRBV2; clone size: .; J gene: TRBJ2-5; D gene: .
CDR3 protein: CASSAANYGYTF; CDR3 DNA: TGTGCCAGTAGTGCGGCAAACTATGGCTACACCTTC; V gene: TRBV19; clone size: .; J gene: TRBJ1-2; D gene: .
CDR3 protein: CASSDAGSSYNEQFF; CDR3 DNA: TGTGCCAGCAGTGACGCGGGGAGCTCCTACAATGAGCAGTTCTTC; V gene: TRBV2; clone size: once; J gene: TRBJ2-1; D gene: .
CDR3 protein: CASSLRQHMNTEAFF; CDR3 DNA: TGTGCCAGCAGCCTTCGACAGCACATGAACACTGAAGCTTTCTTT; V gene: TRBV7-6; clone size: .; J gene: TRBJ1-1; D gene: .
CDR3 protein: CASSSLAMTDTQYF; CDR3 DNA: TGTGCCAGCAGCTCACTAGCGATGACAGATACGCAGTATTTT; V gene: TRBV5-4; clone size: .; J gene: TRBJ2-3; D gene: TRBD2
CDR3 protein: CASSQDPRGPEQYF; CDR3 DNA: TGCGCCAGCAGCCAGGACCCCAGGGGGCCCGAGCAGTACTTC; V gene: TRBV4-1; clone size: .; J gene: TRBJ2-7; D gene: TRBD1
CDR3 protein: CASSPSWQGMTNEKLFF; CDR3 DNA: TGTGCCAGCTCACCAAGTTGGCAGGGAATGACTAATGAAAAACTGTTTTTT; V gene: TRBV18; clone size: once; J gene: TRBJ1-4; D gene: .
CDR3 protein: CASSEWTGGSGNTIYF; CDR3 DNA: TGTGCCAGCAGTGAATGGACAGGAGGCTCTGGAAACACCATATATTTT; V gene: TRBV25-1; clone size: .; J gene: TRBJ1-3; D gene: TRBD1
CDR3 protein: CASSFGAGGSYNEQFF; CDR3 DNA: TGCGCCAGCAGCTTTGGGGCGGGGGGCTCCTACAATGAGCAGTTCTTC; V gene: TRBV5-1; clone size: .; J gene: TRBJ2-1; D gene: TRBD2
CDR3 protein: CASSGGDTLAGEQYF; CDR3 DNA: TGTGCCAGCAGCGGAGGGGACACTTTGGCGGGCGAGCAGTACTTC; V gene: TRBV9; clone size: .; J gene: TRBJ2-7; D gene: .
CDR3 protein: CASSIAGGLQETQYF; CDR3 DNA: TGTGCCAGCAGTATAGCGGGGGGGCTTCAAGAGACCCAGTACTTC; V gene: TRBV7-2; clone size: .; J gene: TRBJ2-5; D gene: TRBD2
CDR3 protein: CAWSVGVDSNQPQHF; CDR3 DNA: TGTGCCTGGAGTGTAGGAGTCGACAGCAATCAGCCCCAGCATTTT; V gene: TRBV30; clone size: .; J gene: TRBJ1-5; D gene: .
CDR3 protein: CASSPYNQPQHF; CDR3 DNA: TGTGCCAGCAGCCCCTACAATCAGCCCCAGCATTTT; V gene: TRBV7-2; clone size: .; J gene: TRBJ1-5; D gene: .
CDR3 protein: CASSLGASGGSSYNEQFF; CDR3 DNA: TGTGCCAGCAGCTTAGGTGCTAGCGGGGGGTCGTCCTACAATGAGCAGTTCTTC; V gene: TRBV11-2; clone size: .; J gene: TRBJ2-1; D gene: TRBD2
CDR3 protein: CASSTDRGRLYEQYF; CDR3 DNA: TGTGCCAGCAGCACGGACAGGGGGCGCCTCTACGAGCAGTACTTC; V gene: TRBV6-5; clone size: .; J gene: TRBJ2-7; D gene: TRBD1
CDR3 protein: CASSNLSRETQYF; CDR3 DNA: TGTGCCAGCAGTAACCTTTCGAGGGAGACCCAGTACTTC; V gene: TRBV2; clone size: .; J gene: TRBJ2-5; D gene: .
CDR3 protein: CASSWAGQGIPDYGYTF; CDR3 DNA: TGTGCCAGCAGTTGGGCGGGACAGGGGATTCCAGACTATGGCTACACCTTC; V gene: TRBV6-2/TRBV6-3; clone size: .; J gene: TRBJ1-2; D gene: TRBD1
CDR3 protein: CASSSRDRSLPHF; CDR3 DNA: TGTGCCAGCAGCTCCCGGGACAGGTCTCTTCCCCACTTT; V gene: TRBV5-8; clone size: .; J gene: TRBJ1-6; D gene: TRBD1
CDR3 protein: CASRPQGVGTGELFF; CDR3 DNA: TGTGCCAGCAGGCCCCAAGGGGTTGGGACCGGGGAGCTGTTTTTT; V gene: TRBV2; clone size: once; J gene: TRBJ2-2; D gene: .
CDR3 protein: CASKASGEAYNEQFF; CDR3 DNA: TGCGCCAGCAAAGCTAGCGGGGAGGCCTACAATGAGCAGTTCTTC; V gene: TRBV5-1; clone size: .; J gene: TRBJ2-1; D gene: TRBD2
CDR3 protein: CASSLMGTTSYEQYF; CDR3 DNA: TGTGCCAGCAGCTTAATGGGGACAACCTCCTACGAGCAGTACTTC; V gene: TRBV11-2; clone size: .; J gene: TRBJ2-7; D gene: .
CDR3 protein: CASSLAGAETGEKLFF; CDR3 DNA: TGCGCCAGCAGCTTGGCAGGGGCGGAAACGGGAGAAAAACTGTTTTTT; V gene: TRBV5-1; clone size: .; J gene: TRBJ1-4; D gene: .
CDR3 protein: CASSLAGESYNEQFF; CDR3 DNA: TGCGCCAGCAGCTTGGCAGGGGAATCCTACAATGAGCAGTTCTTC; V gene: TRBV5-1; clone size: .; J gene: TRBJ2-1; D gene: .
CDR3 protein: CASSAQRGGTQGYTF; CDR3 DNA: TGTGCCAGCAGCGCCCAACGGGGGGGGACGCAGGGCTACACCTTC; V gene: TRBV9; clone size: .; J gene: TRBJ1-2; D gene: .